Below are 28 T cell receptor beta chains sequenced from a single sample in a study of cytomegalovirus exposure and HLA in healthy donors. The PCR employed 60 Vbeta primers together with 13 Jbeta primers. Produced via immunoSEQ multiplex PCR; TCRdb's table is partial and in-frame only. The top ten hold around 3.5% of the sample, which has approximately 90,000 clones, approximately 77% seen once. Sequenced: PBMCs. All receptors come from a man in his thirties or forties in good health and CMV-seronegative.

The J gene is TRBJ1-5, the V gene TRBV6-1; 7 positions agree with TRBD1. Trimming at V came to 8 bases and at J to 0 bases, leaving 4 bases not matched to a gene. Germline assignment: CDR1 MNHNS and CDR2 SASEGT. The CDR3 totals 14 residues. CDR3 residues: CASDRVYSNQPQHF. The DNA for the CDR3 is TGTGCCAGCGACAGGGTTTATAGCAATCAGCCCCAGCATTTT.

The chain has TRBV2 and TRBJ1-1; TRBD1 agrees at 7 bases. CDR1 SNHLY and CDR2 FYNNEI come from the germline V gene. This CDR3 region has 14 residues. V lost 3 bases to trimming and J lost 2 bases; unmatched junction nucleotides: 3. DNA of the CDR3: TGTGCCAGCAGTGAGCGAGGGGGCAACACTGAAGCTTTCTTT. This gives the protein CASSERGGNTEAFF.

This chain connects TRBV5-1 to TRBJ1-1, with TRBD1 identical over 9 bases. This CDR3 contains 14 residues. J gave up 4 bases and V 5 bases, and 6 bases lay outside the gene matches. The germline V gene has CDR1 SGHRS and CDR2 YFSETQ. In DNA form, the CDR3 reads TGCGCCAGCAGACGGGGACAGGGAAGCACTGAAGCTTTCTTT. Protein sequence: CASRRGQGSTEAFF. The variable domain in full, with the rest retrieved from reference TRBV5-1 and TRBJ1-1, is KAGVTQTPRYLIKTRGQQVTLSCSPISGHRSVSWYQQTPGQGLQFLFEYFSETQRNKGNFPGRFSGRQFSNSRSEMNVSTLELGDSALYLCASRRGQGSTEAFFGQGTRLTVV.

The chain recombines TRBV6-5 with TRBJ1-1; D is unclear. This CDR3 has 13 amino acids. V was trimmed by 2 bases and J by 5 bases, leaving 9 bases between them. Germline loops: CDR1 MNHEY, CDR2 SVGAGI. CDR3 in DNA: TGTGCCAGCAGTTACAGATTTGAGACTGAAGCTTTCTTT. Encoded protein: CASSYRFETEAFF.

V is TRBV2 and J is TRBJ2-5; no firm D call. V dropped 7 bases and J dropped 2 bases, with 14 bases sitting between them. The germline CDR1 and CDR2 sequences are SNHLY and FYNNEI. The CDR3 covers 14 residues. The CDR3 nucleotides are TGTGCCAGCATAGGCGTAGCCAGACAAGAGACCCAGTACTTC. This sequence encodes CASIGVARQETQYF.

The V and J genes are TRBV28 and TRBJ1-5; D is ambiguous. Germline lookup yields CDR1 MDHEN and CDR2 SYDVKM. The CDR3 is made up of 15 amino acids. V was trimmed by 6 bases and J by 2 bases, leaving 14 bases between them. CDR3 sequence (DNA): TGTGCCAGCAGCCGACACCAACCGGGCAATCAGCCCCAGCATTTT. Amino acid sequence: CASSRHQPGNQPQHF. The full variable domain, its missing parts supplied by reference TRBV28 and TRBJ1-5, is DVKVTQSSRYLVKRTGEKVFLECVQDMDHENMFWYRQDPGLGLRLIYFSYDVKMKEKGDIPEGYSVSREKKERFSLILESASTNQTSMYLCASSRHQPGNQPQHFGDGTRLSIL.

This rearrangement joins TRBV7-8 to TRBJ1-1; TRBD1 might be the D (6 bases). CDR1 is SGHVS, CDR2 FQNEAQ, per germline. V lost 0 bases to trimming and J lost 4 bases, with 9 bases between them. The CDR3 consists of 14 residues. The CDR3 is CASSLAGAGTEAFF. In DNA form, the CDR3 reads TGTGCCAGCAGCTTAGCGGGGGCTGGCACTGAAGCTTTCTTT.

The CDR3 is CAWSVLSYGATGNTIYF. CDR3 coding DNA: TGTGCCTGGAGTGTACTATCCTATGGGGCAACTGGAAACACCATATATTTT. This sequence joins TRBV30 and TRBJ1-3; D might be TRBD1 (5 bases). Trimming pared 0 bases from V and 2 bases from J, leaving 17 bases between. Per germline, CDR1 GTSNPN and CDR2 SVGIG (reference sequence). The CDR3 sequence is 17 residues long. Together with reference TRBV30 and TRBJ1-3, the CDR3 gives the full variable domain: SQTIHQWPATLVQPVGSPLSLECTVEGTSNPNLYWYRQAAGRGLQLLFYSVGIGQISSEVPQNLSASRPQDRQFILSSKKLLLSDSGFYLCAWSVLSYGATGNTIYFGEGSWLTVV.

The V gene is TRBV5-6, the J gene TRBJ2-7; maybe TRBD1 (5 bases). This CDR3 region has 14 residues. The V gene lost 4 bases and the J gene lost 0 bases, with 11 bases spanning the gap. Germline assignment: CDR1 SGHDT and CDR2 YYEEEE. Here the CDR3 DNA reads TGTGCCAGCAGCAGACAGAGAAGCTCCTACGAGCAGTACTTC. It codes for CASSRQRSSYEQYF.

The V and J genes are TRBV15 and TRBJ1-2, with D possibly being TRBD1 (5 bases). Germline V lookup: CDR1 LNHNV, CDR2 YYDKDF (reference sequence). The CDR3 consists of 15 residues. V dropped 8 bases and J dropped 2 bases, with 18 bases sitting between them. The CDR3 nucleotides read TGTGCCACCTCCTTTCTACCGGGGGAAAACTATGGCTACACCTTC. Amino acid sequence: CATSFLPGENYGYTF.

This clone has a single count. The chain employs TRBV6-1 and TRBJ1-5, with 7 bases that match TRBD1. Unmatched junction bases numbered 7, after V lost 8 bases and J lost 3 bases. This CDR3 contains 14 residues. The germline V gene has CDR1 MNHNS and CDR2 SASEGT. The CDR3 here is CASANDRVNQPQHF. In nucleotides, the CDR3 is TGTGCCAGCGCAAACGACAGGGTCAATCAGCCCCAGCATTTT.

The table lists this clone with a count of one. V and J are TRBV7-2 and TRBJ1-6; TRBD1 is a possible D gene (5 bases). Trimming cost V 5 bases and J 10 bases, with 15 bases left between them. This CDR3 is built from 14 residues. Germline V gene lookup returns CDR1 SGHTA and CDR2 FQGNSA. The CDR3 loop reads CASSPGGVKSPLHF. CDR3 DNA: TGTGCCAGCAGCCCGGGGGGGGTTAAGTCACCCCTCCACTTT.

The chain uses TRBV21-1 and TRBJ2-3; the table's TRBD1 call for D was not verified on the DNA. TRBV21-1 is flagged as a pseudogene. The CDR3 totals 16 residues. CDR3 sequence reads: CASSTKQPGWTDTQYF. CDR3 nucleotides: TGTGCCAGCAGCACCAAACAACCAGGGTGGACAGATACGCAGTATTTT.

This clone was counted a single time. The genes are TRBV7-9 and TRBJ1-2, with 8 bases that match TRBD1. Per the germline V gene, CDR1 is SEHNR and CDR2 is FQNEAQ (reference sequence). V trimming: 5 bases; J trimming: 7 bases; junction bases outside the gene matches: 6. This CDR3 comprises 13 residues. CDR3 coding DNA: TGTGCCAGCAGCCGGGGGACAGGCGGTGGCTACACCTTC. This translates into CASSRGTGGGYTF.

In its sample, this clone was seen a few times. This chain uses TRBV28 with TRBJ1-5; the D gene is possibly TRBD1 (6 bases). The CDR3 is 13 amino acids. Germline loops: CDR1 MDHEN, CDR2 SYDVKM. The V and J ends lost 8 bases and 3 bases respectively, with 11 bases between them. In nucleotides, the CDR3 is TGTGCCAGCCGTACAGGGTTCAATCAGCCCCAGCATTTT. Protein: CASRTGFNQPQHF.

CDR3 sequence reads: CASSRTGPNEAFF. DNA of the CDR3: TGTGCCAGCAGTCGGACAGGGCCTAATGAAGCTTTCTTT. J is TRBJ1-1 and V is TRBV28; the match to TRBD1 covers 8 bases. Germline V gene data show CDR1 as MDHEN and CDR2 as SYDVKM. After removal of 5 bases from V and 7 bases from J, the junction contained 6 bases not matched to a gene. The CDR3 is made up of 13 amino acids.

The chain uses TRBV11-2 and TRBJ2-3; 12 nucleotides align to TRBD2. The CDR3 sequence is 17 residues long. V gave up 2 bases and J gave up 3 bases; unmatched junction bases: 6. The germline V gene encodes CDR1 SGHAT and CDR2 FQNNGV. This chain's CDR3 is CASSLSFGLAGTDTQYF. The CDR3 DNA reads TGTGCCAGCAGCTTAAGTTTCGGACTAGCGGGGACAGATACGCAGTATTTT.

The chain combines TRBV7-9 with TRBJ1-1, with a weak D call TRBD1 (5 bases). CDR1 is SEHNR, CDR2 FQNEAQ, per germline (reference sequence). There are 13 residues in the CDR3. V dropped 3 bases and J dropped 6 bases, with 11 bases sitting between them. The CDR3 here is CASSLGGFPEAFF. The DNA for the CDR3 is TGTGCCAGCAGCTTGGGGGGGTTCCCTGAAGCTTTCTTT. Full variable domain (remainder filled in from reference TRBV7-9 and TRBJ1-1): DTGVSQNPRHKITKRGQNVTFRCDPISEHNRLYWYRQTLGQGPEFLTYFQNEAQLEKSRLLSDRFSAERPKGSFSTLEIQRTEQGDSAMYLCASSLGGFPEAFFGQGTRLTVV.

V and J are TRBV19 and TRBJ2-1; TRBD1 matches at 9 bases. The ends lost 6 bases at V and 7 bases at J; junction bases unmatched: 4. CDR1 is LNHDA, CDR2 SQIVND, per germline (reference sequence). CDR3 length equals 13 residues. The DNA of the CDR3 is TGTGCCAGTAGCCCGACAGGGGGGAATGAGCAGTTCTTC. It specifies CASSPTGGNEQFF. The whole variable domain, remainder taken from reference TRBV19 and TRBJ2-1, is DGGITQSPKYLFRKEGQNVTLSCEQNLNHDAMYWYRQDPGQGLRLIYYSQIVNDFQKGDIAEGYSVSREKKESFPLTVTSAQKNPTAFYLCASSPTGGNEQFFGPGTRLTVL.

On this clone: The germline gene is not matched at one end of the junction; a read error may be the cause. The chain couples TRBV27 to TRBJ2-1; the D is unclear. Germline V gene sequence: CDR1 MNHEY, CDR2 SMNVEV (reference sequence). This CDR3 is 13 amino acids long. Here the CDR3 reads CASSFDSDNEQFF. CDR3 DNA sequence: TGTGCCAGCAGTTTCGACTCCGACAATGAGCAGTTCTTC.

This clone was counted only a few times. V is TRBV6-5 and J is TRBJ1-6; no reliable D call. V was shortened by 0 bases and J by 3 bases, with 6 bases between the two germline ends. The CDR3 totals 15 residues. From germline, CDR1 is MNHEY and CDR2 SVGAGI. This chain's CDR3 is CASSYSSNYNSPLHF. The CDR3 DNA reads as TGTGCCAGCAGTTACTCATCCAACTATAATTCACCCCTCCACTTT.

This chain links TRBV27 with TRBJ2-3; 13 bases map to TRBD2. Germline-derived CDR1 and CDR2 are MNHEY and SMNVEV (reference sequence). This CDR3 comprises 16 residues. V gave up 8 bases and J gave up 0 bases; unmatched junction bases: 5. The DNA for the CDR3 is TGTGCCAGCTACGGACTAGCGGGAGTTAGCACAGATACGCAGTATTTT. It encodes CASYGLAGVSTDTQYF.

Concerning this clone: One end of the junction fails to match germline, which may point to a read error. The chain joins TRBV7-9 to TRBJ1-3, with no clear D. The CDR3 contains 16 residues. Germline-derived CDR1 and CDR2 are SEHNR and FQNEAQ (reference sequence). CDR3 protein: CSSSFSPVSSGNTIYF. As DNA, the CDR3 is TGTTCCAGCAGCTTTTCTCCGGTTAGCTCTGGAAACACCATATATTTT. The full variable domain, its missing parts supplied by reference TRBV7-9 and TRBJ1-3, is DTGVSQNPRHKITKRGQNVTFRCDPISEHNRLYWYRQTLGQGPEFLTYFQNEAQLEKSRLLSDRFSAERPKGSFSTLEIQRTEQGDSAMYLCSSSFSPVSSGNTIYFGEGSWLTVV.

The genes are TRBV5-3 and TRBJ2-7; possibly TRBD1 for D (6 bases). TRBV5-3 is reported as an ORF; its role is uncertain. V lost 1 base and J 3 bases, leaving 20 bases between the germline ends. This CDR3 is built from 17 residues. The CDR3 loop reads CARSLKRFRDTFYEQYF. CDR3 bases: TGTGCCAGAAGCTTGAAAAGATTTCGGGACACCTTCTACGAGCAGTACTTC.

This clone was found once. The CDR3 nucleotides read TGTGCCTGGAGCGGAGACGTGGAGCCCCAGCATTTT. Translating gives CAWSGDVEPQHF. This rearrangement joins TRBV30 to TRBJ1-5; D call uncertain. This CDR3 has 12 amino acids. Trimming cost V 3 bases and J 8 bases, with 11 bases left between them. CDR1 is GTSNPN, CDR2 SVGIG, per germline (reference sequence). Full variable domain (outside the CDR3, taken from reference TRBV30 and TRBJ1-5): SQTIHQWPATLVQPVGSPLSLECTVEGTSNPNLYWYRQAAGRGLQLLFYSVGIGQISSEVPQNLSASRPQDRQFILSSKKLLLSDSGFYLCAWSGDVEPQHFGDGTRLSIL.

This chain links TRBV9 with TRBJ2-1; 11 nucleotides align to TRBD2. V shed 0 bases and J 4 bases; nucleotides not matched to a gene: 3. The germline CDR1 and CDR2 sequences are SGDLS and YYNGEE. The CDR3 is 16 residues long. This CDR3 is CASSVVGTSGYNEQFF. The CDR3 nucleotides read TGTGCCAGCAGCGTAGTCGGGACTAGCGGTTACAATGAGCAGTTCTTC. The whole variable domain, filled in from reference TRBV9 and TRBJ2-1, reads DSGVTQTPKHLITATGQRVTLRCSPRSGDLSVYWYQQSLDQGLQFLIQYYNGEERAKGNILERFSAQQFPDLHSELNLSSLELGDSALYFCASSVVGTSGYNEQFFGPGTRLTVL.

The CDR3 loop reads CAWSTYNEQYF. In nucleotides, the CDR3 is TGTGCCTGGAGTACATATAACGAGCAGTACTTC. The V gene is TRBV30, the J gene TRBJ2-7; D is unclear. The ends were cut back, 2 bases at V and 5 bases at J, with 7 bases in the middle. CDR3 size: 11 residues. Germline V lookup: CDR1 GTSNPN, CDR2 SVGIG (reference sequence).

V usage is TRBV6-1 and J usage is TRBJ1-4; 9 bases align to TRBD1. Germline V lookup: CDR1 MNHNS, CDR2 SASEGT. CDR3 length equals 13 residues. The ends lost 6 bases at V and 8 bases at J; junction bases unmatched: 4. In DNA form, the CDR3 reads TGTGCCAGCAGAGACAGGGGGACCGAAAAACTGTTTTTT. It specifies CASRDRGTEKLFF.